This note documents a single T cell receptor beta chain sequence. V lost 2 bases to trimming and J lost 6 bases; unmatched junction nucleotides: 5. Germline lookup yields CDR1 MNHEY and CDR2 SVGEGT. The CDR3 has 15 residues. This sample is part of a study of CD8 T cells in Susac syndrome. Sequencing of TCR beta, carried out with a high-throughput approach, was applied to CD8+ and CD4+ T cells from the blood. The authors reverse transcribed roughly 0.5 to 1 ug RNA with random hexamers. MiXCR, run by TCRdb on the immunoSEQ multiplex PCR reads, gives a single entry per CDR3 protein. Of under 150,000 distinct CDR3 sequences in the sample, roughly 80% are singletons; the top ten hold about 0.51%.

This chain uses TRBV6-2 or TRBV6-3 with TRBJ1-5, with 9 bases aligning to TRBD1. The sequence derives from a human donor with multiple sclerosis. The specimen sequenced was CD8+ T cells from PBMCs. The CDR3 region has the DNA TGTGCCAGCAGTTACGGAACAGGGGGCGGTCAGCCCCAGCATTTT. Protein sequence: CASSYGTGGGQPQHF.